This TCR beta chain was sequenced in a study of T-cell memory formation after mild COVID-19. Overall study context: TCR clusters were mostly confined to one donor each. General study results and limits: Confirmation was lacking for SARS-CoV-2 specificity of second-wave clones that peaked on day 37. The main location of contracting CD4+ clones was CM and EM, and that of contracting CD8+ clones was EMRA.

As for this clonotype: What it binds is not known.

Sample barcodes and UMIs were carried by the TCR alpha and TCR beta cDNA libraries that 5'RACE generated with constant-segment primers. TCRdb re-called the 5' RACE reads through MiXCR, storing one row per CDR3 protein. Of more than 450,000 distinct CDR3 sequences in the sample, roughly 18% were seen once. The CDR3 length is 13 residues. Germline V gene sequence: CDR1 SGHVS, CDR2 FQNEAQ. V lost 7 bases and J lost 4, with 8 bases in between. This clonotype was obtained from an adult woman who had mild COVID-19 (a few samples of this study predate the infection). Cell type and time point are not known. The sequenced sample was PBMCs or a T cell subset sorted from them (not recorded which). This chain links TRBV7-8 with TRBJ2-6; no reliable D call. CDR3 residues: CASTEKGANVLTF. CDR3 sequence (DNA): TGTGCCAGCACAGAAAAAGGGGCCAACGTCCTGACTTTC.